Below, 21 T cell receptor beta chains from the same sample are listed, as sequenced in a study of cytomegalovirus exposure and HLA in healthy donors. Primers for the PCR totalled 60 Vbeta and 13 Jbeta. The assay was immunoSEQ multiplex PCR, and TCRdb's table has in-frame clones only and misses some. Of about 180,000 clones in the sample, roughly 77% are singletons; the top ten hold under 3%. Sequencing input: PBMCs. All receptors come from a woman aged 25-40 years in good health and CMV-seropositive.

The chain links TRBV9 to TRBJ2-7; D unresolved. Trimming left V 4 bases short and J 1 base short, with 6 bases between. The CDR3 totals 12 residues. Germline V lookup: CDR1 SGDLS, CDR2 YYNGEE. CDR3 in amino acids: CASSPPSYEQYF. CDR3 nucleotide sequence: TGTGCCAGCAGCCCTCCTTCCTACGAGCAGTACTTC.

The sample holds a few counts of this clone. This chain connects TRBV11-2 to TRBJ1-6, with D perhaps matching TRBD1 (5 bases). The CDR3 is made up of 14 amino acids. The germline CDR1 and CDR2 sequences are SGHAT and FQNNGV. The germline V and J ends were trimmed by 5 bases and 7 bases, with 12 bases remaining between them. CDR3 nucleotides: TGTGCCAGCAGCCGCGGGACCGGAAATTCACCCCTCCACTTT. It yields the protein CASSRGTGNSPLHF.

The chain recombines TRBV7-2 with TRBJ1-2, with D hard to call. V dropped 5 bases and J dropped 4 bases, with 20 bases sitting between them. The V gene's germline CDR1 is SGHTA and CDR2 FQGNSA. The CDR3 is made up of 16 amino acids. The CDR3 DNA follows: TGTGCCAGCAGCGCCACCCTCCGGCGAGGAGGCTATGGCTACACCTTC. Its translation: CASSATLRRGGYGYTF.

This clone has ten or more counts. V is TRBV4-3 and J is TRBJ2-7, with 9 bases lining up with TRBD2. The CDR3 spans 15 residues. The J segment lost 3 bases and the V segment lost 0 bases, leaving 3 bases of the junction unmatched. CDR1 and CDR2 (germline): LGHNA, YSLEER. CDR3 protein: CASSQDELAGYEQYF. DNA for the CDR3: TGCGCCAGCAGCCAAGATGAACTAGCGGGCTACGAGCAGTACTTC.

As DNA, the CDR3 is TGTGCCAGCAGGATGATCCTCGGGAGCAATCAGCCCCAGCATTTT. It encodes CASRMILGSNQPQHF. This rearrangement joins TRBV6-1 to TRBJ1-5; no clear D gene. Trimming cost V 6 bases and J 1 base, with 13 bases left between them. The CDR3 loop spans 15 amino acids. The germline V gene encodes CDR1 MNHNS and CDR2 SASEGT.

V is TRBV6-6 and J is TRBJ2-3, with D tentatively TRBD1 (6 bases). The germline V gene encodes CDR1 MNHNY and CDR2 SVGAGI (reference sequence). The CDR3 has 16 residues. Trimming stripped 7 bases from V and 2 bases from J, with 19 bases between. The CDR3 bases are TGTGCCAGCATTTCGAAACAGGGTTCCTACACAGATACGCAGTATTTT. As protein: CASISKQGSYTDTQYF.

The DNA for the CDR3 is TGTGCCAGCAGCCTAAAGACAGGGGTTGGCTACACCTTC. This sequence encodes CASSLKTGVGYTF. The rearrangement uses TRBV7-9 and TRBJ1-2; 8 nucleotides match TRBD1. The V and J ends lost 5 bases and 7 bases, in that order; junction bases with no gene match: 6. Germline V lookup: CDR1 SEHNR, CDR2 FQNEAQ (reference sequence). This CDR3 has 13 amino acids. Filled out from reference TRBV7-9 and TRBJ1-2, the complete variable domain reads DTGVSQNPRHKITKRGQNVTFRCDPISEHNRLYWYRQTLGQGPEFLTYFQNEAQLEKSRLLSDRFSAERPKGSFSTLEIQRTEQGDSAMYLCASSLKTGVGYTFGSGTRLTVV.

This sequence joins TRBV13 and TRBJ2-7; 8 nucleotides align to TRBD1. After removal of 7 bases from V and 2 bases from J, the junction contained 7 bases not matched to a gene. This CDR3 contains 14 residues. Germline lookup yields CDR1 PRHDT and CDR2 FYEKMQ (reference sequence). Written as DNA, the CDR3 is TGTGCCAGCACCGAACAGGGGGTTACCTACGAGCAGTACTTC. This encodes CASTEQGVTYEQYF. The variable domain in full, with the rest retrieved from reference TRBV13 and TRBJ2-7, is AAGVIQSPRHLIKEKRETATLKCYPIPRHDTVYWYQQGPGQDPQFLISFYEKMQSDKGSIPDRFSAQQFSDYHSELNMSSLELGDSALYFCASTEQGVTYEQYFGPGTRLTVT.

V is TRBV6-1 and J is TRBJ2-5, with D perhaps TRBD1 (7 bases). This CDR3 is 14 amino acids long. Germline V gene data show CDR1 as MNHNS and CDR2 as SASEGT. Trimming cost V 8 bases and J 2 bases, with 15 bases left between them. The CDR3 reads CASGGDRRQETQYF. CDR3 coding DNA: TGTGCCAGCGGAGGGGACAGAAGACAAGAGACCCAGTACTTC.

This clone has more than one count but fewer than ten. The chain links TRBV25-1 to TRBJ1-2, with 8 nucleotides matching TRBD1. Germline CDR1 MGHDK, CDR2 SYGVNS. With 5 bases clipped from V and 3 bases from J, the junction kept 11 bases outside the gene matches. This CDR3 spans 16 amino acids. CDR3 in amino acids: CASSHGTGLFDYGYTF. The CDR3, as DNA: TGTGCCAGCAGTCACGGGACAGGACTCTTCGACTATGGCTACACCTTC.

In this sample, this clone turned up a few times. The rearrangement joins TRBV7-3 to TRBJ2-1; D not certain. The germline V and J ends were trimmed by 5 bases and 0 bases, with 14 bases remaining between them. Germline assignment: CDR1 SGHTA and CDR2 FQGTGA. The CDR3 extends over 16 amino acids. This CDR3 reads CASSRGGSGSYNEQFF. CDR3 in DNA: TGTGCCAGCAGCCGAGGCGGTTCGGGCTCCTACAATGAGCAGTTCTTC.

The chain has TRBV5-6 and TRBJ2-5, with TRBD2 matching 7 bases. Germline CDR1 and CDR2: SGHDT and YYEEEE. The trim removed 0 bases at V and 8 bases at J, leaving 4 bases unmatched. CDR3 length equals 13 residues. The CDR3 loop is CASSLVGLPTQYF. In nucleotides, the CDR3 is TGTGCCAGCAGCTTGGTGGGACTACCTACCCAGTACTTC.

The J gene is TRBJ2-1, the V gene TRBV11-3; TRBD2 matches 9 bases. This CDR3 is 16 amino acids long. Germline V gives CDR1 SGHNT, CDR2 YENEEA. V was pared by 5 bases and J by 7 bases, with 12 bases of the junction left unmatched. In DNA, the CDR3 is TGTGCCAGCAGCAAGGATACCGGGACTAGCAGGAATGAGCAGTTCTTC. Protein: CASSKDTGTSRNEQFF.

The chain is built from TRBV19 and TRBJ1-4, with D unresolved. The CDR3 is made up of 16 amino acids. Germline values: CDR1 LNHDA, CDR2 SQIVND (reference sequence). V lost 3 bases, J lost 2 bases, and 13 bases lay in between. The CDR3 loop reads CASSMRRGPTNEKLFF. Written as DNA, the CDR3 is TGTGCCAGTAGTATGAGAAGAGGGCCGACTAATGAAAAACTGTTTTTT.

The chain has TRBV7-9 and TRBJ1-3; 9 nucleotides agree with TRBD1. Germline CDR1 is SEHNR and CDR2 is FQNEAQ (reference sequence). The V segment lost 4 bases and the J segment 2 bases; nucleotides outside the gene matches: 3. This CDR3 region has 15 residues. The CDR3 nucleotides read TGTGCCAGCAGCTCCCGGACAGGGGCTGGAAACACCATATATTTT. It encodes CASSSRTGAGNTIYF.

This clone turned up a few times. The gene calls are TRBV25-1 and TRBJ2-3; D possibly corresponds to TRBD1 (5 bases). The V end was cut by 8 bases, the J end by 4 bases, with 10 bases between. The CDR3 is 12 amino acids. CDR1 MGHDK and CDR2 SYGVNS come from the germline V gene. The CDR3 protein is CASLQGPDTQYF. For the CDR3, the DNA is TGTGCCAGCCTCCAGGGCCCAGATACGCAGTATTTT.

The rearrangement links TRBV28 to TRBJ2-5, with 8 nucleotides matching TRBD1. Germline V CDR1 and CDR2: MDHEN, SYDVKM. Germline trimming cut 7 bases from V and 5 bases from J; bases unmatched to any gene: 12. The CDR3 runs to 15 residues. Here the CDR3 reads CASILHRGEGETQYF. DNA of the CDR3: TGTGCCAGCATCCTACACAGGGGGGAAGGGGAGACCCAGTACTTC.

The chain uses TRBV15 and TRBJ2-7, with D perhaps matching TRBD2 (6 bases). The germline CDR1 and CDR2 sequences are LNHNV and YYDKDF (reference sequence). This CDR3 is built from 13 residues. The V and J ends lost 1 base and 5 bases respectively, with 9 bases between them. The CDR3 sequence is CATSRVEGNEQYF. CDR3 sequence (DNA): TGTGCCACCAGCAGAGTGGAGGGTAACGAGCAGTACTTC.

The chain recombines TRBV28 with TRBJ1-3; TRBD1 might be the D (6 bases). The CDR3 totals 16 residues. The germline V and J ends were trimmed by 5 bases and 4 bases, with 18 bases remaining between them. The V gene's germline CDR1 is MDHEN and CDR2 SYDVKM. The CDR3 region is CASSLRVGTGGNTIYF. The CDR3 coding sequence is TGTGCCAGCAGTCTCCGGGTGGGTACAGGGGGAAACACCATATATTTT.

This chain joins TRBV27 and TRBJ2-5, with D perhaps TRBD1 (6 bases). Trimming took 1 base from V and 4 from J, leaving 19 bases between them. CDR3 length: 17 amino acids. Germline V gene lookup returns CDR1 MNHEY and CDR2 SMNVEV (reference sequence). CDR3 in amino acids: CASSLFQGQGGRETQYF. CDR3 in DNA: TGTGCCAGCAGTTTATTTCAGGGGCAGGGCGGGCGAGAGACCCAGTACTTC.

V usage is TRBV27 and J usage is TRBJ2-7, with D perhaps TRBD1 (6 bases). The ends were cut back, 5 bases at V and 3 bases at J, with 11 bases in the middle. CDR3 size: 13 residues. The V gene's germline CDR1 is MNHEY and CDR2 SMNVEV (reference sequence). For the CDR3, the DNA is TGTGCCAGCAGTCCGACAGGCCTCTACGAGCAGTACTTC. Translation: CASSPTGLYEQYF.